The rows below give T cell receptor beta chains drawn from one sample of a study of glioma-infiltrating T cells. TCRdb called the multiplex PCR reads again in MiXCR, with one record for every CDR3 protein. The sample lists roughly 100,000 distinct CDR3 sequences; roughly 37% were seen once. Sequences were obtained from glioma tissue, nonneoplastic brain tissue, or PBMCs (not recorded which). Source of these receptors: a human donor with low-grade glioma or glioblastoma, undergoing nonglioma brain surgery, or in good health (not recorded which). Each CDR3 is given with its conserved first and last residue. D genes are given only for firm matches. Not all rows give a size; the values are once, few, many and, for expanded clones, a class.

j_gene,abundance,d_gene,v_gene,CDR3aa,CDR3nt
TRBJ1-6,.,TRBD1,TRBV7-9,CASSHIDPGGNSPLHF,TGTGCCAGCAGTCATATTGATCCAGGGGGTAATTCACCCCTACACTTT
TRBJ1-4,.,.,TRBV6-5,CASQTSVTVEKLFF,TGTGCTAGCCAAACAAGCGTGACAGTAGAAAAACTGTTTTTT
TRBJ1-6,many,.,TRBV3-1,CASSPGRGSPLHF,TGTGCCAGCAGCCCCGGAAGGGGATCACCCCTCCACTTT
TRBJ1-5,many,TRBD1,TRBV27,CASSLGDRFNQPQHF,TGTGCCAGCAGTTTGGGGGACAGATTCAATCAGCCCCAGCATTTT
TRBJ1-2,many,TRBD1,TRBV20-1,CSARLSGQGAKGYTF,TGCAGTGCTAGACTCTCGGGACAGGGGGCGAAAGGCTACACCTTC
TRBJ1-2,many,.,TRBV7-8,CASSLVQASVYGYTF,TGTGCCAGCAGCTTAGTTCAGGCCAGCGTATATGGCTACACCTTC
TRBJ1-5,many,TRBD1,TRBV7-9,CASSLAGQGSQPQHF,TGTGCCAGCAGCTTAGCGGGACAGGGGAGTCAGCCCCAGCATTTT
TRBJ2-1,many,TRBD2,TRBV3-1,CASSFSGMGAYNEQFF,TGTGCCAGCAGCTTTAGCGGGATGGGGGCCTACAATGAGCAGTTCTTC
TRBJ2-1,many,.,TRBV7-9,CASIPFRAVGHNEQFF,TGTGCCAGCATCCCGTTCAGGGCGGTGGGCCACAATGAGCAGTTCTTC
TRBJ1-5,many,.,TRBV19,CATAARAGSNQPQHF,TGTGCCACCGCGGCGAGAGCGGGAAGCAATCAGCCCCAGCATTTT
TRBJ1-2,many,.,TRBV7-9,CASSLHPSYGYTF,TGTGCCAGCAGCTTACATCCTAGCTATGGCTACACCTTC